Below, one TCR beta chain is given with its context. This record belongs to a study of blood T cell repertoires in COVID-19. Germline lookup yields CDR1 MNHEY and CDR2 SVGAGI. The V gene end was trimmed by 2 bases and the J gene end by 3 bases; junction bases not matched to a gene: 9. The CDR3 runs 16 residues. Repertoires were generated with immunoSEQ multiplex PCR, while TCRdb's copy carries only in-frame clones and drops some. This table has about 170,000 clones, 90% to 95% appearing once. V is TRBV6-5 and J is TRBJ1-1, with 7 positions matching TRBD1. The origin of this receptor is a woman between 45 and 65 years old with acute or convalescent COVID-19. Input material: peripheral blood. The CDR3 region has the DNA TGTGCCAGCAGTTACCGGACAGGATCGTTGTACACTGAAGCTTTCTTT. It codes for CASSYRTGSLYTEAFF.